This TCR beta chain was recovered during a study of CD8+ T cells in alopecia areata. Study observations and caveats: Lesional tissue from the scalp (especially in alopecia totalis/universalis) showed higher clonality than normal scalp.

Trimming took 6 bases from V and 0 from J, leaving 9 bases between them. The V gene's germline CDR1 is SQVTM and CDR2 ANQGSEA. This CDR3 region has 14 residues. Stated treatment: oral pan-JAK inhibitor, 5-10 mg twice daily. It was cDNA, reverse transcribed from extracted RNA, that served as the sequencing template. Clones were read by immunoSEQ multiplex PCR, and TCRdb kept only the in-frame ones, dropping some. The sample comprises over 100,000 clones, about 50% of which are singletons, and 0.46% rests with the top ten. As to this clone: Its antigen is currently unknown.

The genes are TRBV29-1 and TRBJ2-6; perhaps TRBD1 as D (6 bases). Here the sequenced sample was CD4+ T cells sorted from blood, taken at week 4, from a patient treated with tofacitinib. This clonotype was obtained from a human donor with alopecia areata. The CDR3, as DNA: TGCAGCGTAGGACAGAGCTCTGGGGCCAACGTCCTGACTTTC. It encodes CSVGQSSGANVLTF.